A single sample is the source of the 23 T cell receptor beta chains below, sequenced in a study of control samples from healthy donors and cancer patients (dated by TCRdb to the early 2020s). The library was generated by the immunoSEQ multiplex PCR assay. TCRdb took this table from immuneACCESS and kept in-frame rearrangements with V and J called. Such tables lack part of the clones; where checked against another copy, unresolved V genes explain under half of the gap, and the rest is unexplained. Across this sample there are over 150,000 clones, with 91% seen only once. Of the sample, just over 2% falls within the top ten clones. Sequenced material: blood. Every receptor here comes from a woman aged 40 to 50 in good health.

The V gene is TRBV5-4, the J gene TRBJ2-2; D remains ambiguous. Trimming took 2 bases from V and 6 from J, leaving 2 bases between them. Germline-derived CDR1 and CDR2 are SGHNT and YYREEE (reference sequence). The CDR3 runs to 11 residues. The CDR3 nucleotides are TGTGCCAGCAGCTTTTCCGGGGAGCTGTTTTTT. Amino acid sequence: CASSFSGELFF.

The table lists this clone with a few counts. The rearrangement uses TRBV11-1 and TRBJ2-5, with 9 bases fitting TRBD1. The junction had 2 bases not matched to a gene; V was cut back by 4 bases and J by 5 bases. This CDR3 contains 13 residues. Germline CDR1 is SGHAT and CDR2 is FQDESV (reference sequence). The CDR3 DNA is TGTGCCAGCAGCTCCGGACAGGGGGAGACCCAGTACTTC. It translates to CASSSGQGETQYF.

The rearrangement uses TRBV7-9 and TRBJ2-5; 14 bases agree with TRBD2. Unmatched junction bases numbered 3, after V lost 4 bases and J lost 5 bases. The CDR3 has 15 amino acids. The germline gives CDR1 SEHNR, CDR2 FQNEAQ (reference sequence). The CDR3 DNA sequence: TGTGCCAGCAGCTCCAGACTAGCGGGGGGGGAGACCCAGTACTTC. Its translation: CASSSRLAGGETQYF.

Turning to this clone: In the same sample, other DNA sequences code for this CDR3. The gene calls are TRBV18 and TRBJ1-3; D not resolved. Per the germline V gene, CDR1 is KGHSH and CDR2 is LQKENI. This CDR3 is 11 amino acids long. Deletions cut 5 bases from V and 4 bases from J, with 3 bases between. The CDR3 DNA sequence: TGTGCCAGCTCATACGGAAACACCATATATTTT. Translating it yields CASSYGNTIYF.

The chain carries TRBV6-5 and TRBJ2-7; 7 bases align to TRBD1. In germline, CDR1 is MNHEY, CDR2 SVGAGI. The CDR3 length is 12 residues. With V trimmed by 6 bases and J by 7 bases, 6 bases remained unmatched. The CDR3 DNA follows: TGTGCCAGCAGCAGACAGGGCCAAGAGCAGTACTTC. Translation: CASSRQGQEQYF.

The genes are TRBV6-5 and TRBJ2-7; D not resolved. Germline V gene sequence: CDR1 MNHEY, CDR2 SVGAGI. The CDR3 has 11 residues. The V and J ends lost 4 bases and 5 bases respectively, with 6 bases between them. The CDR3 sequence: CASSSFNEQYF. DNA for the CDR3: TGTGCCAGCAGTTCTTTTAACGAGCAGTACTTC.

This chain links TRBV7-2 with TRBJ1-2, with D unclear. The CDR3 is 17 amino acids. The germline V gene has CDR1 SGHTA and CDR2 FQGNSA. V lost 1 base, J lost 6 bases, and 21 bases lay in between. CDR3 in amino acids: CASSLGPYLPEENGYTF. In DNA form, the CDR3 reads TGTGCCAGCAGCTTAGGACCCTATCTCCCTGAAGAAAATGGCTACACCTTC.

This clone was recorded a few times. V and J are TRBV2 and TRBJ2-1, with 9 bases aligning to TRBD1. V shed 6 bases, J shed 8 bases, and the junction held 2 bases outside the gene matches. The CDR3 covers 12 residues. CDR1 is SNHLY, CDR2 FYNNEI, per germline. The CDR3 reads CASRDRGDEQFF. Here the CDR3 DNA reads TGTGCCAGCAGGGACAGGGGAGATGAGCAGTTCTTC.

The chain joins TRBV7-9 to TRBJ2-5; 12 nucleotides align to TRBD2. Germline V gene lookup returns CDR1 SEHNR and CDR2 FQNEAQ (reference sequence). The length of the CDR3 is 16 residues. The V and J ends lost 2 bases and 5 bases, in that order; junction bases with no gene match: 6. The chain's CDR3 is CASSLSGLAGKETQYF. Here the CDR3 DNA reads TGTGCCAGCAGCTTAAGCGGACTAGCGGGGAAGGAGACCCAGTACTTC.

V is TRBV7-2 and J is TRBJ2-4; 8 bases map to TRBD2. Germline assignment: CDR1 SGHTA and CDR2 FQGNSA. The trim removed 1 base at V and 6 bases at J, leaving 5 bases unmatched. This CDR3 is 15 amino acids long. CDR3: CASSLGPAGGNIQYF. The CDR3 DNA reads TGTGCCAGCAGCTTAGGGCCTGCGGGAGGAAACATTCAGTACTTC.

The chain links TRBV6-2 or TRBV6-3 to TRBJ1-2, with 11 nucleotides matching TRBD1. J was trimmed by 6 bases and V by 2 bases; bases with no gene match: 2. Germline V gene lookup returns CDR1 MNHEY and CDR2 SVGEGT. The CDR3 spans 14 residues. CDR3 in DNA: TGTGCCAGCAGTTACCCGGGACAGGGGGATGGCTACACCTTC. The encoded protein is CASSYPGQGDGYTF.

Turning to this clone: This CDR3 is also generated by other DNA sequences in the sample. V usage is TRBV5-1 and J usage is TRBJ1-1, with 8 nucleotides matching TRBD1. The V and J ends lost 1 base and 5 bases, in that order; junction bases with no gene match: 4. The CDR3 is made up of 14 amino acids. Germline values: CDR1 SGHRS, CDR2 YFSETQ. The CDR3 loop reads CASSLPGTGTEAFF. CDR3 in DNA: TGCGCCAGCAGCTTGCCCGGGACAGGAACTGAAGCTTTCTTT.

About this clone itself: This specimen includes other DNA sequences encoding the same CDR3. V and J are TRBV7-9 and TRBJ1-5; 8 bases are a match to TRBD1. Trimming cost V 5 bases and J 4 bases; bases outside gene matches: 7. Germline V gene lookup returns CDR1 SEHNR and CDR2 FQNEAQ (reference sequence). The CDR3 runs to 15 residues. CDR3: CASSLDRGSNQPQHF. In nucleotides, the CDR3 is TGTGCCAGCAGCCTCGACAGGGGATCGAATCAGCCCCAGCATTTT.

The chain couples TRBV12-3 or TRBV12-4 to TRBJ2-1; no definite D call. V lost 1 base to trimming and J lost 8 bases, with 6 bases between them. The CDR3 has 12 residues. CDR3 in amino acids: CASSLDGDEQFF. The CDR3 DNA reads TGTGCCAGCAGTTTAGATGGGGATGAGCAGTTCTTC.

A single count supports this clone. The J gene is TRBJ2-1, the V gene TRBV27, with 11 bases that match TRBD2. The CDR3 spans 17 residues. Trimming took 2 bases from V and 4 from J; bases not matched to a gene: 7. Germline CDR1 is MNHEY and CDR2 is SMNVEV (reference sequence). The CDR3 region is CASSLDTSGGAYNEQFF. The CDR3 DNA reads TGTGCCAGCAGTTTAGATACTAGCGGGGGAGCATACAATGAGCAGTTCTTC.

The genes are TRBV29-1 and TRBJ1-1; 7 nucleotides align to TRBD1. Germline V gives CDR1 SQVTM, CDR2 ANQGSEA. Losses at the gene ends were 5 bases for V and 7 bases for J; bases not matched to a gene: 13. There are 14 residues in the CDR3. CDR3 sequence: CSVLAPQGRDEAFF. CDR3 DNA: TGCAGCGTTTTGGCCCCACAGGGGAGGGATGAAGCTTTCTTT. Full variable domain (missing parts from reference TRBV29-1 and TRBJ1-1): SAVISQKPSRDICQRGTSLTIQCQVDSQVTMMFWYRQQPGQSLTLIATANQGSEATYESGFVIDKFPISRPNLTFSTLTVSNMSPEDSSIYLCSVLAPQGRDEAFFGQGTRLTVV.

The rearrangement uses TRBV7-8 and TRBJ1-2, with D perhaps TRBD1 (5 bases). CDR1 SGHVS and CDR2 FQNEAQ come from the germline V gene. The CDR3 extends over 15 amino acids. V was trimmed by 1 base and J by 0 bases, leaving 9 bases between them. This chain's CDR3 is CASSLGGLANYGYTF. The CDR3 nucleotides are TGTGCCAGCAGCTTAGGGGGGTTAGCTAACTATGGCTACACCTTC.

V gene TRBV4-1 combines with J gene TRBJ1-1; 8 bases are shared with TRBD1. This CDR3 has 15 amino acids. Trimming removed 0 bases from V and 5 bases from J; junction bases left unmatched: 5. Germline V CDR1 and CDR2: MGHRA, YSYEKL. CDR3 region: CASSQDTGGWTEAFF. CDR3 DNA sequence: TGCGCCAGCAGCCAAGATACAGGGGGGTGGACTGAAGCTTTCTTT.

The chain employs TRBV19 and TRBJ1-5; tentatively, D is TRBD1 (6 bases). Germline CDR1 and CDR2: LNHDA and SQIVND (reference sequence). CDR3 length: 14 residues. Trimming stripped 5 bases from V and 3 bases from J, with 11 bases between. The CDR3 loop reads CASSQDSFNQPQHF. CDR3 in DNA: TGTGCCAGTAGTCAGGACAGTTTCAATCAGCCCCAGCATTTT.

On this clone: Other DNA sequences within the sample encode an identical CDR3. This chain joins TRBV15 and TRBJ1-3; D not resolved. CDR1 is LNHNV, CDR2 YYDKDF, per germline (reference sequence). The V and J ends lost 0 bases and 4 bases respectively, with 10 bases between them. This CDR3 has 15 residues. CDR3 coding DNA: TGTGCCACCAGCAGAGATCTAGGGTCCGGAAACACCATATATTTT. Its protein is CATSRDLGSGNTIYF.

This rearrangement joins TRBV4-1 to TRBJ1-4; tentatively, D is TRBD1 (5 bases). The germline V and J ends were trimmed by 4 bases and 6 bases, with 9 bases remaining between them. The CDR3 totals 13 residues. CDR1 is MGHRA and CDR2 is YSYEKL in the germline V gene. CDR3 coding DNA: TGCGCCAGCAGCCTCTCGGGGGATGAAAAACTGTTTTTT. Its translation is CASSLSGDEKLFF.

The chain links TRBV2 to TRBJ1-1; weak D call: TRBD1 (6 bases). The CDR3 has 14 amino acids. V gave up 2 bases and J gave up 7 bases, with 14 bases separating them. Germline V gene lookup returns CDR1 SNHLY and CDR2 FYNNEI. The CDR3 spells CASSESISGDEAFF. In DNA, the CDR3 is TGTGCCAGCAGTGAATCCATCTCAGGGGATGAAGCTTTCTTT.

V and J are TRBV7-2 and TRBJ2-7, with no clear D. This CDR3 has 13 residues. Trimming took off 5 bases at V and 7 bases at J, with 15 bases between the two ends. Germline lookup yields CDR1 SGHTA and CDR2 FQGNSA. DNA of the CDR3: TGTGCCAGCAGCCGATCCCTCAGGCGGGAGCAGTACTTC. It is translated as CASSRSLRREQYF.